This T cell receptor (beta chain) was identified during a study of blood T cell repertoires in COVID-19. Sequencing was performed with immunoSEQ multiplex PCR; in TCRdb, only in-frame clones are kept and a portion is missing. The data show some 300,000 clones, with 90% seen just once and 0.8% to 1.3% held by the top ten. The sequencing input was peripheral blood. The receptor was isolated from a woman aged 40 to 55 with COVID-19, enrolled during active disease.

The CDR3: CASSLQRGEQETQYF. The CDR3 DNA is TGTGCCAGCAGCCTCCAGCGGGGGGAGCAAGAGACCCAGTACTTC. This chain links TRBV7-2 with TRBJ2-5, with 9 positions matching TRBD2. The CDR3 has 15 residues. The V and J ends lost 5 bases and 2 bases, in that order; junction bases with no gene match: 6. Germline V gives CDR1 SGHTA, CDR2 FQGNSA.